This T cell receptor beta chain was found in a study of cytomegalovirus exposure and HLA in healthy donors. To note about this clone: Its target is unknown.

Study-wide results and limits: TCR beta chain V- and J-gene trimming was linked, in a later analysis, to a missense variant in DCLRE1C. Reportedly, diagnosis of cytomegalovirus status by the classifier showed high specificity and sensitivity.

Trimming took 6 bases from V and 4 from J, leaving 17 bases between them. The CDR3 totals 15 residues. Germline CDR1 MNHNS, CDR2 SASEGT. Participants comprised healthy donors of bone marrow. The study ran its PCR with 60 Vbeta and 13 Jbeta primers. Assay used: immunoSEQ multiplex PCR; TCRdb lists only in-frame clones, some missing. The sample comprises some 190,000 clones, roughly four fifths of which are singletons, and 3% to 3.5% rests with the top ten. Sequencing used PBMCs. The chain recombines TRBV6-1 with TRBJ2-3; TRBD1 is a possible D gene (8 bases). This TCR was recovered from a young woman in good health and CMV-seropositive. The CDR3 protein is CASSPRQGRADTQYF. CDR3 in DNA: TGTGCCAGCAGCCCTAGACAGGGGAGGGCAGATACGCAGTATTTT.